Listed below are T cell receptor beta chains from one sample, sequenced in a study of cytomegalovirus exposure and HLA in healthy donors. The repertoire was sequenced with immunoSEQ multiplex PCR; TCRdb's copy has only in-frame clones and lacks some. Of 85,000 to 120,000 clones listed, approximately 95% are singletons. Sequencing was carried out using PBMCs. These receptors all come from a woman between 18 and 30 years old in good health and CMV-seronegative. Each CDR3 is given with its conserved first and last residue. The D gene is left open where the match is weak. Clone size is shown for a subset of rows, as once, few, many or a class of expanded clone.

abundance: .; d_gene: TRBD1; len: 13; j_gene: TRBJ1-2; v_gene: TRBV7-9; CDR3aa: CASTVQGARGYTF; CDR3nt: TGTGCCAGCACTGTACAGGGGGCTCGGGGCTACACCTTC
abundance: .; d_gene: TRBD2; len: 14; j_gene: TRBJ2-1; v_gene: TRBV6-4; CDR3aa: CASKVREGSNEQFF; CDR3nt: TGTGCCAGCAAGGTCCGGGAGGGGTCCAATGAGCAGTTCTTC
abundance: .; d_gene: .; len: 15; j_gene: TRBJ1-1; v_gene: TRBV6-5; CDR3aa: CASSYSRFTPGEAFF; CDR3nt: TGTGCCAGCAGTTACTCGAGGTTCACTCCCGGGGAAGCTTTCTTT
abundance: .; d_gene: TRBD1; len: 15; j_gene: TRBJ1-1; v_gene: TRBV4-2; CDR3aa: CASSPTGASITEAFF; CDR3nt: TGTGCCAGCAGCCCGACAGGGGCCAGTATCACTGAAGCTTTCTTT
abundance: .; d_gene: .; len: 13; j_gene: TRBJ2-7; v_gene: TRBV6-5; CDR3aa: CASSPGLFYEQYF; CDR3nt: TGTGCCAGCAGCCCGGGACTGTTCTACGAGCAGTACTTC
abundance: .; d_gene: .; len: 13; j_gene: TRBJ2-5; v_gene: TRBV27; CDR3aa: CASSTPTVETQYF; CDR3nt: TGTGCCAGCAGTACCCCGACAGTAGAGACCCAGTACTTC
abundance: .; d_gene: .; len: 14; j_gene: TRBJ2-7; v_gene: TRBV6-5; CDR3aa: CASSYTATSYEQYF; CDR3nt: TGTGCCAGCAGTTACACGGCGACTTCCTACGAGCAGTACTTC
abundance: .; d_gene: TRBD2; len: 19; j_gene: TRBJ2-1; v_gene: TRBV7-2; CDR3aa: CASSLGAGTLRRSYNEQFF; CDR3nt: TGTGCCAGCAGCTTGGGAGCGGGGACCCTACGCCGCTCCTACAATGAGCAGTTCTTC
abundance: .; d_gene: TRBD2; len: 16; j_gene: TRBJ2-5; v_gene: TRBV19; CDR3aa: CASSPLHSGRAETQYF; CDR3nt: TGTGCCAGTAGCCCTCTCCATAGCGGGAGGGCAGAGACCCAGTACTTC
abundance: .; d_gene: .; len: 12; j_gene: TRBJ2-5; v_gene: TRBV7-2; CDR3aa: CASSGSGGTQYF; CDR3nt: TGTGCCAGCAGCGGATCCGGAGGGACCCAGTACTTC
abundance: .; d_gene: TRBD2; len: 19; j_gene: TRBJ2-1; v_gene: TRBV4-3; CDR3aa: CASSQGEWTSEERYNEQFF; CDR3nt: TGCGCCAGCAGCCAAGGAGAATGGACTAGCGAGGAGCGCTACAATGAGCAGTTCTTC
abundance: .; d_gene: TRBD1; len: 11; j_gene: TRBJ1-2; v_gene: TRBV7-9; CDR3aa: CASTSDRDGTF; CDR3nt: TGTGCCAGCACCTCGGACAGGGACGGCACCTTC
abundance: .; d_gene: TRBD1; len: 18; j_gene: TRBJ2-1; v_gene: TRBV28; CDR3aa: CASRGTGSFLGFYNEQFF; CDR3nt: TGTGCCAGCAGGGGGACAGGGAGTTTTCTCGGTTTCTACAATGAGCAGTTCTTC
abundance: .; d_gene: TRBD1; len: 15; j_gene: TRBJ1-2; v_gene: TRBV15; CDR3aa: CATSRGQGASDGYTF; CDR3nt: TGTGCCACCAGCAGAGGACAGGGGGCGTCTGATGGCTACACCTTC
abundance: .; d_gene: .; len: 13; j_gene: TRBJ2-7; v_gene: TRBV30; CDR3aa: CAWSKGKLYEQYF; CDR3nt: TGTGCCTGGAGCAAGGGGAAGCTCTACGAGCAGTACTTC
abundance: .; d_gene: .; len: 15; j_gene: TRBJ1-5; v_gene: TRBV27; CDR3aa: CASSWAGHSNQPQHF; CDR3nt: TGTGCCAGCAGTTGGGCAGGGCATAGCAATCAGCCCCAGCATTTT
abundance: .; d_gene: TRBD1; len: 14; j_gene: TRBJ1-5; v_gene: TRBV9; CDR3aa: CASSGGTGDQPQHF; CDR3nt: TGTGCCAGCAGCGGAGGGACAGGGGATCAGCCCCAGCATTTT
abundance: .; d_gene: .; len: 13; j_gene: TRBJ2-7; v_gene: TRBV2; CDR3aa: CASSEGPTYEQYF; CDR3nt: TGTGCCAGCAGTGAAGGGCCGACCTACGAGCAGTACTTC
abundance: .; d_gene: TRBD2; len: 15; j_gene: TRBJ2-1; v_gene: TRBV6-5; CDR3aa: CASTTLAGTYNEQFF; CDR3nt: TGTGCCAGCACCACACTAGCGGGGACCTACAATGAGCAGTTCTTC
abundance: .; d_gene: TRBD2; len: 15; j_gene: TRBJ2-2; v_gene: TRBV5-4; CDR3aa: CASSLTSVKTGELFF; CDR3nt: TGTGCCAGCAGCTTGACTAGCGTTAAAACCGGGGAGCTGTTTTTT
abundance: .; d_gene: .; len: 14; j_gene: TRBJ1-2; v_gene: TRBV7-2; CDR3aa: CASSLEVSVYGYTF; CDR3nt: TGTGCCAGCAGCTTGGAGGTGTCAGTCTATGGCTACACCTTC
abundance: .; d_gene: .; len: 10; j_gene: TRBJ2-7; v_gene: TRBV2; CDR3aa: CASSSYEQYF; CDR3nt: TGTGCCAGCTCCTCCTACGAGCAGTACTTC
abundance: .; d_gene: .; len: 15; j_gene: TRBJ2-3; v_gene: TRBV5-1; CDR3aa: CASSSGRGAGDTQYF; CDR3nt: TGCGCCAGCAGCTCCGGTCGGGGGGCCGGAGATACGCAGTATTTT
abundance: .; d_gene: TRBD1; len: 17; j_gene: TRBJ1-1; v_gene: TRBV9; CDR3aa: CASTPTVGQGGLPEAFF; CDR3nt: TGTGCCAGCACCCCCACGGTAGGGCAGGGGGGCCTACCCGAAGCTTTCTTT
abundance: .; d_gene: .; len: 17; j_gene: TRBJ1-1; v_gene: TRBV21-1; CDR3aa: CASSKAFRRGRVTEAFF; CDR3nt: TGTGCCAGCAGCAAAGCGTTCAGGAGGGGCAGGGTAACTGAAGCTTTCTTT
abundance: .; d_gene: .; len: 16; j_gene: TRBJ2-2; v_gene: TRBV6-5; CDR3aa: CASSYSKGGTTGELFF; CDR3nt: TGTGCCAGCAGTTACTCTAAGGGGGGGACCACCGGGGAGCTGTTTTTT
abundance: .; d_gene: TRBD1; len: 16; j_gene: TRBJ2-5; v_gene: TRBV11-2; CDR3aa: CASSYTRTGGVKTQYF; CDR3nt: TGTGCCAGCAGCTACACAAGGACAGGGGGCGTCAAGACCCAGTACTTC
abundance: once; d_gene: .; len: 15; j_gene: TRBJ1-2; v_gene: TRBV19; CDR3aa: CASTPDRSLNYGYTF; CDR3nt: TGTGCCAGTACCCCTGACAGGTCCTTAAACTATGGCTACACCTTC
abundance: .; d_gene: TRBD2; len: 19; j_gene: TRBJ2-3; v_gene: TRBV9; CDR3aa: CASSVIIASGARLTDTQYF; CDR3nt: TGTGCCAGCAGCGTAATAATCGCTAGCGGGGCTCGACTCACAGATACGCAGTATTTT
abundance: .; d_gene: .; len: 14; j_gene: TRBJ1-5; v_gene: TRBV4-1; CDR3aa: CASSPVGGNQPQHF; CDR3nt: TGCGCCAGCAGCCCCGTAGGGGGTAATCAGCCCCAGCATTTT
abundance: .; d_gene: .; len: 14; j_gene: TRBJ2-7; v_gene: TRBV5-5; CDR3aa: CASSPKGSAYEQYF; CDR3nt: TGTGCCAGCAGCCCGAAGGGGTCCGCCTACGAGCAGTACTTC
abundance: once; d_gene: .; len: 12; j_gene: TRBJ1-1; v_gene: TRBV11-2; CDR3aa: CASSPSATEAFF; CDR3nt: TGTGCCAGCAGCCCAAGCGCGACTGAAGCTTTCTTT
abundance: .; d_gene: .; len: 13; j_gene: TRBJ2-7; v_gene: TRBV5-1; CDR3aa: CASRGVVSYEQYF; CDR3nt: TGCGCCAGCAGAGGGGTAGTGTCCTACGAGCAGTACTTC
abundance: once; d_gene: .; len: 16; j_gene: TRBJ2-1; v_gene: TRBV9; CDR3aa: CASFQGFEASRNEQFF; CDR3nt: TGTGCCAGCTTTCAGGGGTTTGAAGCTTCGCGCAATGAGCAGTTCTTC
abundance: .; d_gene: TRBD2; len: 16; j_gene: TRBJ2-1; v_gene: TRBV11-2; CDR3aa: CASSLSKRGGIDEQFF; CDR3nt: TGTGCCAGCAGCTTATCAAAGCGGGGGGGCATCGATGAGCAGTTCTTC